A single sample is the source of the 19 T cell receptor beta chains below, sequenced in a study of CD8 T cells in ankylosing spondylitis. TCRdb itself ran the 5' RACE reads through MiXCR, one entry per CDR3 protein. The repertoire includes some 120,000 distinct CDR3 sequences, roughly 7.3% of them detected once, and more than 9% sits in the top ten. Sequencing was performed on blood, either unsorted or a sorted T cell fraction (not recorded which). All receptors come from a male donor with ankylosing spondylitis or in good health (not recorded which).

This clonotype has ten or more counts. The chain combines TRBV5-5 with TRBJ2-3; perhaps TRBD1 as D (5 bases). V was clipped by 0 bases and J by 2 bases, with 10 bases between them. This CDR3 is built from 15 residues. Germline V gives CDR1 SGHKS, CDR2 YYEKEE (reference sequence). The CDR3: CASSLVGHNTDTQYF. The DNA of the CDR3 is TGTGCCAGCAGCTTGGTAGGACATAACACAGATACGCAGTATTTT.

Remarks on this clonotype: A clone one base away is much larger, so this may be a read error. The chain employs TRBV29-1 and TRBJ2-5; 7 bases agree with TRBD2. The CDR3 extends over 13 amino acids. Germline assignment: CDR1 SQVTM and CDR2 ANQGSEA. This CDR3 is CGVEPGGGETQYF. The CDR3 DNA sequence: TGCGGCGTTGAACCGGGAGGAGGAGAGACCCAGTACTTC.

This clonotype was seen ten or more times. This chain links TRBV20-1 with TRBJ1-2; possibly TRBD1 for D (6 bases). V gave up 3 bases and J gave up 8 bases, with 22 bases separating them. Germline CDR1 DFQATT, CDR2 SNEGSKA (reference sequence). The CDR3 sequence is 15 residues long. DNA for the CDR3: TGCAGTGCTAGCTCCAGGGGCCCCGTTACGGGCGGCTACACCTTC. Translated, it gives CSASSRGPVTGGYTF.

This clonotype was detected ten times or more. The DNA of the CDR3 is TGCAGTGCTAGAGCGGACAGTCAAGAGACCCAGTACTTC. Protein: CSARADSQETQYF. The chain recombines TRBV20-1 with TRBJ2-5, with D maybe TRBD1 (6 bases). Trimming left V 1 base short and J 2 bases short, with 8 bases between. The CDR3 runs 13 residues. The V gene's germline CDR1 is DFQATT and CDR2 SNEGSKA (reference sequence).

In its sample, this clonotype was seen many times. The chain recombines TRBV7-9 with TRBJ2-2, with a tentative D call TRBD2 (5 bases). The V end lost 7 bases, the J end lost 2 bases, and 14 bases lay between the germline ends. The CDR3 has 15 amino acids. The V gene's germline CDR1 is SEHNR and CDR2 FQNEAQ (reference sequence). CDR3 nucleotides: TGTGCCAGCAACCTTCCCCCGGGAAACACCGGGGAGCTGTTTTTT. Translation gives CASNLPPGNTGELFF.

The chain combines TRBV30 with TRBJ2-1; D unclear. Per the germline V gene, CDR1 is GTSNPN and CDR2 is SVGIG (reference sequence). V dropped 4 bases and J dropped 0 bases, with 13 bases sitting between them. This CDR3 has 15 amino acids. The CDR3 nucleotides are TGTGCCTGGATGTCTGCTTTGAGCTCCTACAATGAGCAGTTCTTC. Protein sequence: CAWMSALSSYNEQFF.

This clonotype was seen many times. The chain couples TRBV29-1 to TRBJ2-7; D may be TRBD2 (7 bases). Between the trimmed V and J ends, which lost 6 bases and 5 bases, there was a span of 20 bases. The CDR3 extends over 14 amino acids. The V gene's germline CDR1 is SQVTM and CDR2 ANQGSEA. The CDR3: CSVGRGALVDEQYF. For the CDR3, the DNA is TGCAGCGTGGGGAGGGGGGCCCTAGTAGACGAGCAGTACTTC.

This clonotype was counted at least ten times. The chain joins TRBV5-1 to TRBJ1-2, with TRBD1 matching over 7 bases. The length of the CDR3 is 15 residues. Losses at the gene ends were 5 bases for V and 6 bases for J; bases not matched to a gene: 13. The germline V gene encodes CDR1 SGHRS and CDR2 YFSETQ. The CDR3 loop is CASRLLGGAWDGYTF. In DNA form, the CDR3 reads TGCGCCAGCAGACTATTAGGGGGCGCTTGGGATGGCTACACCTTC.

In its sample, this clonotype was seen many times. This chain links TRBV5-1 with TRBJ2-3; 9 bases fit TRBD2. The CDR3 runs 17 residues. Unmatched junction bases numbered 7, after V lost 2 bases and J lost 0 bases. Germline CDR1 is SGHRS and CDR2 is YFSETQ. CDR3 protein: CASSLRVTSGSTDTQYF. The CDR3 DNA sequence: TGCGCCAGCAGCTTAAGGGTGACTAGCGGAAGCACAGATACGCAGTATTTT.

The rearrangement uses TRBV6-5 and TRBJ1-5; no definite D call. Trimming took off 2 bases at V and 7 bases at J, with 12 bases between the two ends. The CDR3 spans 14 residues. Per the germline V gene, CDR1 is MNHEY and CDR2 is SVGAGI. DNA for the CDR3: TGTGCCAGCAGTTACATGGGGATTGGGCAGCCCCAGCATTTT. Amino acid sequence: CASSYMGIGQPQHF.

This clonotype was picked up many times. The gene calls are TRBV12-3 or TRBV12-4 and TRBJ2-4; TRBD1 aligns across 8 bases. The CDR3 consists of 16 residues. V lost 5 bases, J lost 3 bases, and 9 bases stayed unmatched. This CDR3 is CASSPSGQGVKNIQYF. The CDR3 bases are TGTGCCAGCAGTCCCTCCGGACAGGGTGTCAAAAACATTCAGTACTTC.

This clonotype was detected ten times or more. V gene TRBV20-1 combines with J gene TRBJ2-1; the match to TRBD2 covers 11 bases. CDR1 DFQATT and CDR2 SNEGSKA come from the germline V gene (reference sequence). CDR3 size: 17 residues. The J segment lost 4 bases and the V segment lost 5 bases, leaving 13 bases of the junction unmatched. CDR3 DNA sequence: TGCAGTGCTTCCGGGACTAGCGGACCGAGACCATACAATGAGCAGTTCTTC. Translating gives CSASGTSGPRPYNEQFF.

This clonotype was detected many times. The chain links TRBV5-1 to TRBJ1-2, with 8 bases aligning to TRBD1. CDR1 is SGHRS, CDR2 YFSETQ, per germline. V was pared by 4 bases and J by 8 bases, with 7 bases of the junction left unmatched. The CDR3 sequence is 13 residues long. CDR3 residues: CASSLTGEGGYTF. CDR3 nucleotide sequence: TGCGCCAGCAGCCTGACAGGGGAAGGCGGCTACACCTTC.

This clonotype was observed many times. The rearrangement uses TRBV5-4 and TRBJ2-1; D is tentatively TRBD1 or TRBD2 (5 bases each). Germline CDR1 is SGHNT and CDR2 is YYREEE (reference sequence). The CDR3 sequence is 14 residues long. Trimming removed 4 bases at V and 3 bases at J, with 11 bases between. DNA of the CDR3: TGTGCCAGCAGCCTATGGGACGGCTACAATGAGCAGTTCTTC. This gives the protein CASSLWDGYNEQFF.

The V call is TRBV13, the J call TRBJ2-1, with a tentative D call TRBD1 (7 bases). This CDR3 has 18 amino acids. Germline V CDR1 and CDR2: PRHDT, FYEKMQ (reference sequence). The V and J ends lost 4 bases and 6 bases respectively, with 25 bases between them. CDR3 protein: CASSSNRPWTGAGNEQFF. As DNA, the CDR3 is TGTGCCAGCAGCTCTAACCGACCGTGGACAGGAGCGGGCAATGAGCAGTTCTTC.

This clonotype came up many times. The chain links TRBV20-1 to TRBJ2-7; D is unclear. Per the germline V gene, CDR1 is DFQATT and CDR2 is SNEGSKA (reference sequence). This CDR3 is built from 11 residues. V was pared by 6 bases and J by 2 bases, with 8 bases between. The CDR3 DNA follows: TGCAGTGCAGGGCCCGCCTACGAGCAGTACTTC. Translation gives CSAGPAYEQYF.

This clonotype came up many times. CDR3 amino acids: CASSSGEQFF. Here the CDR3 DNA reads TGTGCCAGTAGCTCAGGGGAGCAGTTCTTC. The rearrangement links TRBV19 to TRBJ2-1; TRBD1 is a possible D gene (5 bases). V was clipped by 6 bases and J by 10 bases, with 7 bases between them. The CDR3 is made up of 10 amino acids. From germline, CDR1 is LNHDA and CDR2 SQIVND (reference sequence).

Many counts were recorded for this clonotype. This chain links TRBV2 with TRBJ1-1, with D perhaps matching TRBD1 (5 bases). This CDR3 spans 15 amino acids. The germline V gene has CDR1 SNHLY and CDR2 FYNNEI. Trimming left V 2 bases short and J 3 bases short, with 13 bases between. The CDR3 DNA sequence: TGTGCCAGCAGTGAACAGGGCCTCGAGGACACTGAAGCTTTCTTT. Its protein product is CASSEQGLEDTEAFF.

There are many counts of this clonotype. CDR3 amino acids: CASSLWEGQGGYTF. DNA of the CDR3: TGTGCCAGCAGCTTATGGGAGGGACAGGGCGGCTACACCTTC. The chain employs TRBV7-2 and TRBJ1-2, with 9 nucleotides matching TRBD1. Trimming removed 2 bases from V and 8 bases from J; junction bases left unmatched: 6. The CDR3 runs to 14 residues. Germline V gene lookup returns CDR1 SGHTA and CDR2 FQGNSA.